The next 27 T cell receptor beta chains were all read from a single sample in a study of spatial heterogeneity in lung cancer. Points from the study as a whole: Tumoral mutation counts were tracked by counts of expanded intratumoral alpha and beta TCRs.

MiXCR, applied by TCRdb to the 5' RACE reads, yields one record per CDR3 protein. The top ten clones hold about 11% of a sample with 5,000 to 7,000 distinct CDR3 sequences, 11% to 15% of them seen once. Time point given: sample taken at primary tumor resection. The antigens of these receptors remain unknown. The material was lung tumor tissue, obtained at surgery. These receptors were taken from a male donor with early-stage non-small cell lung cancer.

This clonotype appeared many times. The chain joins TRBV5-1 to TRBJ2-7; 14 positions agree with TRBD2. J was trimmed by 0 bases and V by 0 bases; bases with no gene match: 11. CDR1 SGHRS and CDR2 YFSETQ come from the germline V gene. The CDR3 covers 20 residues. CDR3 loop: CASSLGRGLAGAPSSYEQYF. The CDR3, as DNA: TGCGCCAGCAGCTTGGGGAGGGGACTAGCGGGAGCCCCAAGCTCCTACGAGCAGTACTTC.

Many counts were recorded for this clonotype. The chain uses TRBV11-1 and TRBJ1-6, with TRBD1 as a possible D gene (5 bases). Between the trimmed V and J ends, which lost 8 bases and 1 base, there was a span of 6 bases. CDR1 SGHAT and CDR2 FQDESV come from the germline V gene (reference sequence). The CDR3 is made up of 13 amino acids. The CDR3 region has the DNA TGTGCCAGCCAGGGTTCCTATAATTCACCCCTCCACTTT. Its protein product is CASQGSYNSPLHF.

By proportion, this clonotype is medium-sized. The chain recombines TRBV4-1 with TRBJ2-1, with D maybe TRBD1 (6 bases). V was shortened by 6 bases and J by 5 bases, with 20 bases between the two germline ends. The CDR3 extends over 16 amino acids. Germline V lookup: CDR1 MGHRA, CDR2 YSYEKL. CDR3 loop: CASRSGVTLLNNEQFF. The CDR3 DNA reads TGCGCCAGCAGGTCAGGGGTAACTCTCCTAAACAATGAGCAGTTCTTC.

This clonotype is deemed medium-sized. The genes are TRBV15 and TRBJ1-5, with D perhaps matching TRBD1 (6 bases). CDR1 is LNHNV and CDR2 is YYDKDF in the germline V gene (reference sequence). The germline V and J ends were trimmed by 9 bases and 5 bases, with 17 bases remaining between them. There are 14 residues in the CDR3. The CDR3: CATNSGQLDQPQHF. DNA for the CDR3: TGTGCCACTAACTCCGGACAGCTGGATCAGCCCCAGCATTTT. The full variable domain, rest sourced from reference TRBV15 and TRBJ1-5, is DAMVIQNPRYQVTQFGKPVTLSCSQTLNHNVMYWYQQKSSQAPKLLFHYYDKDFNNEADTPDNFQSRRPNTSFCFLDIRSPGLGDTAMYLCATNSGQLDQPQHFGDGTRLSIL.

This clonotype came up many times. This sequence joins TRBV28 and TRBJ2-3; D assignment may be TRBD1 or TRBD2 (5 bases each). CDR1 and CDR2 from the germline V gene are MDHEN and SYDVKM. Between the trimmed V and J ends, which lost 5 bases and 3 bases, there was a span of 15 bases. The CDR3 is made up of 15 amino acids. The CDR3 here is CASSIGTVGTDTQYF. The CDR3 DNA follows: TGTGCCAGCAGTATAGGGACGGTGGGGACAGATACGCAGTATTTT.

This clonotype was seen repeatedly, ten times or more. The chain employs TRBV10-3 and TRBJ1-1; no firm D call. The CDR3 covers 11 residues. CDR1 is ENHRY, CDR2 SYGVKD, per germline. Trimming took 10 bases from V and 1 from J, leaving 7 bases between them. In DNA form, the CDR3 reads TGTGCCACCTCAGGGAACACTGAAGCTTTCTTT. Amino acid sequence: CATSGNTEAFF.

This clonotype rates as medium-sized (0.01 to 0.1%). This chain uses TRBV9 with TRBJ2-5; TRBD1 agrees at 7 bases. Germline V gives CDR1 SGDLS, CDR2 YYNGEE. V trimming: 3 bases; J trimming: 5 bases; junction bases outside the gene matches: 13. This CDR3 has 16 residues. The CDR3: CASSAGRQGWGETQYF. CDR3 bases: TGTGCCAGCAGCGCGGGGCGACAGGGTTGGGGGGAGACCCAGTACTTC.

This clonotype rates as medium-sized. This chain uses TRBV6-2 or TRBV6-3 with TRBJ1-5, with 7 bases identical to TRBD1. CDR3 length: 14 amino acids. V dropped 6 bases and J dropped 2; count of bases not matched to a gene: 4. Germline loops: CDR1 MNHEY, CDR2 SVGEGT. CDR3 sequence (DNA): TGTGCCAGCAGCCGTGGGACAGGCAATCAGCCCCAGCATTTT. This translates into CASSRGTGNQPQHF.

At least ten counts were recorded for this clonotype. This chain uses TRBV5-1 with TRBJ1-1; 7 bases line up with TRBD1. The CDR3 contains 14 residues. In germline, CDR1 is SGHRS, CDR2 YFSETQ. Trimming at V came to 2 bases and at J to 4 bases, leaving 5 bases not matched to a gene. This CDR3 reads CASSLSTGVTEAFF. The CDR3 nucleotides are TGCGCCAGCAGCTTAAGTACAGGGGTCACTGAAGCTTTCTTT.

Sample share makes this clonotype medium-sized. The chain has TRBV5-5 and TRBJ2-7; a possible D gene is TRBD1 (6 bases). The CDR3 runs 16 residues. V lost 4 bases and J lost 3, with 20 bases in between. Germline lookup yields CDR1 SGHKS and CDR2 YYEKEE (reference sequence). The CDR3 DNA reads TGTGCCAGCAGCCTGGGAGACACCGGGACAAGCTACGAGCAGTACTTC. It codes for CASSLGDTGTSYEQYF.

Within the sample, this clonotype is medium-sized (0.01 to 0.1%). CDR3 residues: CSVPPPGRTLNEQFF. The CDR3 DNA reads as TGCAGCGTACCGCCCCCCGGACGAACCCTCAATGAGCAGTTCTTC. The rearrangement links TRBV29-1 to TRBJ2-1; the D is unclear. This CDR3 spans 15 amino acids. With 6 bases removed from V and 6 bases from J, the gap between germline ends came to 21 bases. Germline V gives CDR1 SQVTM, CDR2 ANQGSEA.

In its sample, this clonotype is medium-sized (0.01 to 0.1%). The rearrangement uses TRBV28 and TRBJ1-6; 9 bases are a match to TRBD1. There are 16 residues in the CDR3. The V and J ends lost 3 bases and 8 bases, in that order; junction bases with no gene match: 8. CDR1 is MDHEN and CDR2 is SYDVKM in the germline V gene. CDR3 nucleotides: TGTGCCAGCAGTTTTACCGGGACAGGGTTTGATTCACCCCTCCACTTT. Encoded protein: CASSFTGTGFDSPLHF.

The chain employs TRBV27 and TRBJ2-2; D gene uncertain. Germline V CDR1 and CDR2: MNHEY, SMNVEV (reference sequence). The CDR3 loop spans 14 amino acids. V lost 8 bases, J lost 6 bases, and 16 bases lay in between. CDR3 loop: CASGQTRTSGELFF. CDR3 coding DNA: TGTGCCAGCGGGCAGACAAGAACGTCCGGGGAGCTGTTTTTT.

This clonotype qualifies as medium-sized (0.01 to 0.1%). This chain uses TRBV3-1 with TRBJ1-5; TRBD1 might be the D (5 bases). Per the germline V gene, CDR1 is LGHDT and CDR2 is YNNKEL (reference sequence). V was pared by 0 bases and J by 4 bases, with 16 bases between. This CDR3 region has 17 residues. CDR3 sequence (DNA): TGTGCCAGCAGCCAAGAGTGGGGAGGGGCTGGAAATCAGCCCCAGCATTTT. Translating gives CASSQEWGGAGNQPQHF. Together with reference TRBV3-1 and TRBJ1-5, the CDR3 gives the full variable domain: DTAVSQTPKYLVTQMGNDKSIKCEQNLGHDTMYWYKQDSKKFLKIMFSYNNKELIINETVPNRFSPKSPDKAHLNLHINSLELGDSAVYFCASSQEWGGAGNQPQHFGDGTRLSIL.

The V gene is TRBV5-1, the J gene TRBJ2-7; 7 bases are a match to TRBD1. V dropped 4 bases and J dropped 0; count of bases not matched to a gene: 10. The CDR3 covers 16 residues. The germline CDR1 and CDR2 sequences are SGHRS and YFSETQ. The CDR3 region is CASSGSRDSISYEQYF. The CDR3 nucleotides read TGCGCCAGCAGCGGAAGCCGGGACAGTATCTCCTACGAGCAGTACTTC.

The chain combines TRBV6-2 or TRBV6-3 with TRBJ2-3, with 9 bases fitting TRBD2. The germline gives CDR1 MNHEY, CDR2 SVGEGT. The junction had 4 bases not matched to a gene; V was cut back by 6 bases and J by 3 bases. The length of the CDR3 is 14 residues. CDR3 sequence reads: CASSRTSETDTQYF. The CDR3 DNA follows: TGTGCCAGCAGCCGGACTAGCGAAACAGATACGCAGTATTTT.

This clonotype appeared many times. The chain combines TRBV5-5 with TRBJ2-7; the match to TRBD2 covers 7 bases. Germline V CDR1 and CDR2: SGHKS, YYEKEE (reference sequence). The ends lost 2 bases at V and 7 bases at J; junction bases unmatched: 9. The CDR3 covers 14 residues. CDR3 protein: CASSFGLVSREQYF. In nucleotides, the CDR3 is TGTGCCAGCAGCTTTGGACTAGTTTCCAGGGAGCAGTACTTC.

This clonotype is medium-sized. The chain carries TRBV11-2 and TRBJ2-2; D remains ambiguous. The CDR3 has 9 residues. CDR1 and CDR2 from the germline V gene are SGHAT and FQNNGV. V dropped 7 bases and J dropped 7 bases, with 1 base sitting between them. The CDR3 coding sequence is TGTGCCAGCAACGGGGAGCTGTTTTTT. This codes for CASNGELFF.

This clonotype qualifies as medium-sized. The rearrangement joins TRBV28 to TRBJ2-7; TRBD2 agrees at 9 bases. Germline trimming cut 5 bases from V and 4 bases from J; bases unmatched to any gene: 9. In germline, CDR1 is MDHEN, CDR2 SYDVKM. This CDR3 has 15 amino acids. The CDR3 DNA is TGTGCCAGCAGTCCCACTAGCGGGCGAGATTACGAGCAGTACTTC. This sequence encodes CASSPTSGRDYEQYF.

By share, this clonotype counts as medium-sized. The gene calls are TRBV12-3 or TRBV12-4 and TRBJ1-1; D might be TRBD1 (6 bases). There are 13 residues in the CDR3. The V and J ends lost 5 bases and 8 bases respectively, with 15 bases between them. CDR3 nucleotides: TGTGCCAGCAGTCTTTTAGGGGGAAAGGAAGCTTTCTTT. It translates to CASSLLGGKEAFF.

This clonotype occurred many times. The J gene is TRBJ2-1, the V gene TRBV18; D is possibly TRBD1 or TRBD2 (5 bases each). The V gene lost 2 bases and the J gene lost 8 bases, with 13 bases spanning the gap. This CDR3 region has 14 residues. Germline assignment: CDR1 KGHSH and CDR2 LQKENI. CDR3 sequence (DNA): TGTGCCAGCTCACCAATCCCCCTGGGGGATGAGCAGTTCTTC. It encodes CASSPIPLGDEQFF.

This clonotype was picked up many times. The chain carries TRBV7-9 and TRBJ2-2, with 7 positions matching TRBD1. The V and J ends lost 4 bases and 3 bases, in that order; junction bases with no gene match: 5. This CDR3 has 15 residues. Germline CDR1 is SEHNR and CDR2 is FQNEAQ (reference sequence). CDR3 region: CASSSGQDYTGELFF. The CDR3, as DNA: TGTGCCAGCAGCTCTGGACAGGACTACACCGGGGAGCTGTTTTTT.

This chain uses TRBV5-1 with TRBJ1-2; 9 nucleotides agree with TRBD1. Germline CDR1 and CDR2: SGHRS and YFSETQ. J gave up 6 bases and V 1 base, and 13 bases lay outside the gene matches. The CDR3 is made up of 17 amino acids. CDR3 residues: CASSLSKAGTGRDGYTF. The CDR3 DNA reads TGCGCCAGCAGCTTGTCGAAAGCCGGGACAGGGAGGGATGGCTACACCTTC.

This clonotype occurred many times. V usage is TRBV6-2 or TRBV6-3 and J usage is TRBJ2-7; possible D gene TRBD1, 6 bases. V shed 5 bases and J shed 0 bases, with 14 bases lying between them. Germline V lookup: CDR1 MNHEY, CDR2 SVGEGT. This CDR3 comprises 15 residues. The CDR3 sequence is CASSKLQGLSYEQYF. CDR3 coding DNA: TGTGCCAGCAGTAAACTACAGGGCCTCTCCTACGAGCAGTACTTC.

This clonotype was seen ten or more times. The genes are TRBV5-1 and TRBJ2-7; D may correspond to TRBD1 or TRBD2 (5 bases each). CDR3 length equals 15 residues. From germline, CDR1 is SGHRS and CDR2 YFSETQ. V lost 4 bases to trimming and J lost 3 bases, with 17 bases between them. CDR3 protein: CASSPRVGEYYEQYF. The CDR3 DNA reads TGCGCCAGCAGCCCCCGAGTAGGGGAGTACTACGAGCAGTACTTC. The full variable domain, with the rest looked up from reference TRBV5-1 and TRBJ2-7, is KAGVTQTPRYLIKTRGQQVTLSCSPISGHRSVSWYQQTPGQGLQFLFEYFSETQRNKGNFPGRFSGRQFSNSRSEMNVSTLELGDSALYLCASSPRVGEYYEQYFGPGTRLTVT.

This CDR3 is CAGGDSQETQYF. The CDR3 DNA reads as TGTGCTGGGGGGGATTCTCAAGAGACCCAGTACTTC. This sequence joins TRBV9 and TRBJ2-5, with 7 bases identical to TRBD2. The germline V gene encodes CDR1 SGDLS and CDR2 YYNGEE. The CDR3 sequence is 12 residues long. Full variable domain (missing parts from reference TRBV9 and TRBJ2-5): DSGVTQTPKHLITATGQRVTLRCSPRSGDLSVYWYQQSLDQGLQFLIQYYNGEERAKGNILERFSAQQFPDLHSELNLSSLELGDSALYFCAGGDSQETQYFGPGTRLLVL.

This clonotype was observed a few times. CDR3: CSAAGTSGSSYNEQFF. The CDR3 nucleotides read TGCAGTGCTGCCGGGACTAGCGGGAGCTCCTACAATGAGCAGTTCTTC. The rearrangement uses TRBV20-1 and TRBJ2-1; 14 bases agree with TRBD2. This CDR3 is built from 16 residues. The germline gives CDR1 DFQATT, CDR2 SNEGSKA (reference sequence). V shed 5 bases and J 0 bases; nucleotides not matched to a gene: 3.